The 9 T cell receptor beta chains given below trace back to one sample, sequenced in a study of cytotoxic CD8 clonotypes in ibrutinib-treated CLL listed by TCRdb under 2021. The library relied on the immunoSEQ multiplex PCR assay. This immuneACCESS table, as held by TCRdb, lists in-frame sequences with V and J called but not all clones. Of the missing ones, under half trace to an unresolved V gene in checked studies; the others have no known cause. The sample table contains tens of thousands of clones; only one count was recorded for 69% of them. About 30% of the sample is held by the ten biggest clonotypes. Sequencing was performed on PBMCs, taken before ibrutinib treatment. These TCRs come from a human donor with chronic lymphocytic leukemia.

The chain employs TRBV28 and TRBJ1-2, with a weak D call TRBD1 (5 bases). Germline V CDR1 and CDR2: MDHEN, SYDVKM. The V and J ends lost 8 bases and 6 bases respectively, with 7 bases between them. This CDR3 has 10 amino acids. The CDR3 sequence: CASAGNGYTF. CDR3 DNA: TGTGCCAGCGCAGGGAATGGCTACACCTTC.

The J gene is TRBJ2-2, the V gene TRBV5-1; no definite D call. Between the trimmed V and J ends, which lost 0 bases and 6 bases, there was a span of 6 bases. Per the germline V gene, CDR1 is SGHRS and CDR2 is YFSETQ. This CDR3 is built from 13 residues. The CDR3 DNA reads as TGCGCCAGCAGCTTGGTTGGAGCCGGGGAGCTGTTTTTT. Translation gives CASSLVGAGELFF.

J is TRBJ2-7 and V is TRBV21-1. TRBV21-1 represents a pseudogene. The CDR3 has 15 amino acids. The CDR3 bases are TGTGCCAGCAGTTGGGACCCGGACGGGACCTACGAGCAGTACTTC. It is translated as CASSWDPDGTYEQYF.

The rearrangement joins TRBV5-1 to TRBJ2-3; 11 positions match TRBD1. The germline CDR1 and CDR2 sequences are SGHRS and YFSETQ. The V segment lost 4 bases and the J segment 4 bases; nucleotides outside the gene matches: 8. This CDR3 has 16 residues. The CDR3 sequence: CASSRTPGQGADTQYF. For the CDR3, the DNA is TGCGCCAGCAGCCGTACACCGGGACAGGGGGCAGATACGCAGTATTTT.

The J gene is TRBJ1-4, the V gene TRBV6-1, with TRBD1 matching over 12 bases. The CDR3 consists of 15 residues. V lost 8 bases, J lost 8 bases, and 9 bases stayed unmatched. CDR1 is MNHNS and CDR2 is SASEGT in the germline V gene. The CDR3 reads CASGEYGTGGEKLFF. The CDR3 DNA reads TGTGCCAGCGGAGAATACGGGACAGGGGGCGAAAAACTGTTTTTT.

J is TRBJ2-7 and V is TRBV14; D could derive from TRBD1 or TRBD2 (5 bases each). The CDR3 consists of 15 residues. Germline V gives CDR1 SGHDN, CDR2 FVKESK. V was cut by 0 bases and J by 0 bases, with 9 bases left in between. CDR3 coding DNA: TGTGCCAGCAGCCAAGACCCAGGGAGCTCCTACGAGCAGTACTTC. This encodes CASSQDPGSSYEQYF.

The CDR3 bases are TGCGCCAGCGGTCGGGATGGACAGTTAGGTGAAAAACTGTTTTTT. Encoded protein: CASGRDGQLGEKLFF. The V and J genes are TRBV5-1 and TRBJ1-4; tentatively, D is TRBD1 (6 bases). The germline CDR1 and CDR2 sequences are SGHRS and YFSETQ. V was pared by 7 bases and J by 7 bases, with 20 bases between. The CDR3 is 15 residues long.

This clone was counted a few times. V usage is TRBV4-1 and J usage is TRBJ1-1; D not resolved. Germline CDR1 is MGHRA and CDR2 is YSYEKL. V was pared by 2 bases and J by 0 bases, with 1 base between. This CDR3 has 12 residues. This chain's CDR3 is CASSQLNTEAFF. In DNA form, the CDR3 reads TGCGCCAGCAGCCAACTGAACACTGAAGCTTTCTTT.

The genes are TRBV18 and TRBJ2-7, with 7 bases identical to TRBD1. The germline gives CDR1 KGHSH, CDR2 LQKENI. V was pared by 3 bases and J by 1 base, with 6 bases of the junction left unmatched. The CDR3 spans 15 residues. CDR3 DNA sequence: TGTGCCAGCTCACCGGGACAGACCCTTTCCTACGAGCAGTACTTC. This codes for CASSPGQTLSYEQYF.